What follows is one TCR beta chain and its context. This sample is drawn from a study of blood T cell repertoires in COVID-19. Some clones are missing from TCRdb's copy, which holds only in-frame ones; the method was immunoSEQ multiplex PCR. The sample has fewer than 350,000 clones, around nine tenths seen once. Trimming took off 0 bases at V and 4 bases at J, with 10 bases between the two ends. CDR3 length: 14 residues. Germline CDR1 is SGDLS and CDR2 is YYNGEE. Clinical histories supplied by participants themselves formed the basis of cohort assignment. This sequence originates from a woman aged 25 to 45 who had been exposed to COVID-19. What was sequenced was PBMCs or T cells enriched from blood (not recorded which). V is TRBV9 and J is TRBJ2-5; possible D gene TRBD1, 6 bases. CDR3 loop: CASSVETGRETQYF. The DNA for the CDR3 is TGTGCCAGCAGCGTAGAAACAGGGAGAGAGACCCAGTACTTC.